This T cell receptor beta chain derives from a study of cytomegalovirus exposure and HLA in healthy donors. Turning to the study itself: HLA-typed donors contributed around 88 million unique TCRs, which were held in an early data release. General study findings and limits: The investigators catalogued 150 or so TCR beta chains as cytomegalovirus-associated. Cytomegalovirus status was reportedly diagnosed by the classifier with high sensitivity and specificity. In a later analysis, a genetic analysis reported fewer productive-TCR N-insertions in an Asian-associated ancestry cluster than the cohort average.

Of note for this clone: Its antigen is not identified.

The PCR contained 60 Vbeta and 13 Jbeta primers. The assay was immunoSEQ multiplex PCR, and TCRdb's table has in-frame clones only and misses some. The table lists 250,000 to 350,000 clones, about nine tenths of them singletons. Material for sequencing was PBMCs. This TCR came from a man aged 40-49 years in good health and CMV-seropositive.

This chain's CDR3 is CASSVGGGEVTDTQYF. In DNA form, the CDR3 reads TGTGCCAGCAGTGTAGGTGGGGGGGAGGTCACAGATACGCAGTATTTT. The chain joins TRBV2 to TRBJ2-3; TRBD2 matches 7 bases. Germline values: CDR1 SNHLY, CDR2 FYNNEI. V was clipped by 4 bases and J by 2 bases; unmatched bases: 9. This CDR3 is 16 amino acids long. Full variable domain (remainder filled in from reference TRBV2 and TRBJ2-3): EPEVTQTPSHQVTQMGQEVILRCVPISNHLYFYWYRQILGQKVEFLVSFYNNEISEKSEIFDDQFSVERPDGSNFTLKIRSTKLEDSAMYFCASSVGGGEVTDTQYFGPGTRLTVL.